The rows below give T cell receptor beta chains drawn from one sample of a study of control samples from healthy donors and cancer patients. Profiling relied on immunoSEQ multiplex PCR, and the TCRdb table lists in-frame clones only, not all of them. This table holds fewer than 95,000 clones, about 85% found once. The sample was blood. These receptors all come from a young man in good health. The CDR3 runs from the conserved cysteine through the conserved F or W. Each record gives: CDR3 DNA, CDR3 protein, D gene, V gene, clone size, J gene. D genes are given only for firm matches. The size of a clone is reported for some rows only, either as once, few or many, or as a class for expanded clones.

CDR3nt: TGCGCCAGCAGCTTACCAGGTGGGAGCGGCGAGCAGTACTTC; CDR3aa: CASSLPGGSGEQYF; d_gene: NA; v_gene: TRBV5-1; abundance: NA; j_gene: TRBJ2-7
CDR3nt: TGTGCCAGTAGCAAGGCCGAGACAAATACGCAGTATTTT; CDR3aa: CASSKAETNTQYF; d_gene: NA; v_gene: TRBV19; abundance: NA; j_gene: TRBJ2-3
CDR3nt: TGTGCCAGCAGCTTAGTTTCCCGAAATCAGCCCCAGCATTTT; CDR3aa: CASSLVSRNQPQHF; d_gene: NA; v_gene: TRBV7-8; abundance: NA; j_gene: TRBJ1-5
CDR3nt: TGTGCCTTGGACACCTCCTATGGCTACACCTTC; CDR3aa: CALDTSYGYTF; d_gene: NA; v_gene: TRBV30; abundance: NA; j_gene: TRBJ1-2
CDR3nt: TGTGCCAGTAGCGGGGCCGATTACGAGCAGTACTTC; CDR3aa: CASSGADYEQYF; d_gene: NA; v_gene: TRBV19; abundance: NA; j_gene: TRBJ2-7
CDR3nt: TGTGCCAGCAGCAAAGGGGACAGGGCAGATTGGCAGCCCCAGCATTTT; CDR3aa: CASSKGDRADWQPQHF; d_gene: NA; v_gene: TRBV21-1; abundance: NA; j_gene: TRBJ1-5
CDR3nt: TGTGCCAGCAGTTACTCGGGAAGGGCCGGCGGAAACACCATATATTTT; CDR3aa: CASSYSGRAGGNTIYF; d_gene: NA; v_gene: TRBV6-6; abundance: NA; j_gene: TRBJ1-3
CDR3nt: TGTGCCAGCAGCGTAAGGGGGTTCGGCGGGTTCCAGCCCCAGCATTTT; CDR3aa: CASSVRGFGGFQPQHF; d_gene: NA; v_gene: TRBV9; abundance: NA; j_gene: TRBJ1-5
CDR3nt: TGCGCCAGCAGCCGATTCGACAGGGTCTATGGCTACACCTTC; CDR3aa: CASSRFDRVYGYTF; d_gene: TRBD1; v_gene: TRBV4-1; abundance: NA; j_gene: TRBJ1-2
CDR3nt: TGCAGCGTTGTTGGGGGGACAGGGGACCTAGCTAACTATGGCTACACCTTC; CDR3aa: CSVVGGTGDLANYGYTF; d_gene: TRBD1; v_gene: TRBV29-1; abundance: NA; j_gene: TRBJ1-2
CDR3nt: TGTGCCAGCAGCTCTTACAGGGGGCCGAACACCGGGGAGCTGTTTTTT; CDR3aa: CASSSYRGPNTGELFF; d_gene: TRBD1; v_gene: TRBV11-2; abundance: NA; j_gene: TRBJ2-2
CDR3nt: TGTGCCTGCGAGGGTGGTGGTCTCTACGAGCAGTACTTC; CDR3aa: CACEGGGLYEQYF; d_gene: NA; v_gene: TRBV30; abundance: few; j_gene: TRBJ2-7
CDR3nt: TGTGCCAGCAGTGAATGGCGGAGGGCGTACGTCCTGACTTTC; CDR3aa: CASSEWRRAYVLTF; d_gene: NA; v_gene: TRBV2; abundance: NA; j_gene: TRBJ2-6
CDR3nt: TGTGCCAGCAGTGAAGGGGGGACATATAATTCACCCCTCCACTTT; CDR3aa: CASSEGGTYNSPLHF; d_gene: NA; v_gene: TRBV2; abundance: NA; j_gene: TRBJ1-6
CDR3nt: TGTGCCAGCAGCTTATTCGGGAATGAAAAACTGTTTTTT; CDR3aa: CASSLFGNEKLFF; d_gene: NA; v_gene: TRBV7-9; abundance: NA; j_gene: TRBJ1-4
CDR3nt: TGTGCCAGCAGCCAAGATCGGCTAGGGGGAGAGACCCAGTACTTC; CDR3aa: CASSQDRLGGETQYF; d_gene: NA; v_gene: TRBV4-2; abundance: NA; j_gene: TRBJ2-5
CDR3nt: TGTGCCAGCAGGGGGCAGTGGAACACAGATACGCAGTATTTT; CDR3aa: CASRGQWNTDTQYF; d_gene: NA; v_gene: TRBV11-2; abundance: NA; j_gene: TRBJ2-3